This TCR beta chain was identified in a study of spatial heterogeneity in lung cancer. Study as a whole: The count of detected beta-chain sequences consistently exceeded that of alpha-chain sequences. Study-wide findings and caveats: Relative to follow-up, resection was when ubiquitous expanded tumor TCRs appeared more in blood.

V trimming: 0 bases; J trimming: 2 bases; junction bases outside the gene matches: 11. The germline CDR1 and CDR2 sequences are SGHNT and YENEEA. The CDR3 spans 19 residues. This clonotype was seen ten or more times. Its antigen is not known. Time point here: sample taken at primary tumor resection. Whole RNA, which was extracted from tumor, nontumor lung tissue or frozen PBMC, was sequenced without any cell sorting. Samples were donated by 72 untreated early-stage non-small cell lung cancer patients. Using its own MiXCR run on the 5' RACE reads, TCRdb lists one record per CDR3 protein. The sample carries approximately 21,000 distinct CDR3 sequences, around 3.2% recorded once.

This receptor was identified in a female donor with early-stage non-small cell lung cancer. This chain connects TRBV11-3 to TRBJ2-2, with 8 bases lining up with TRBD1. This specimen consisted of PBMCs, obtained at surgery. The CDR3 is CASSLDRFGTGRNTGELFF. The CDR3 region has the DNA TGTGCCAGCAGCTTAGATCGTTTTGGGACAGGCAGAAACACCGGGGAGCTGTTTTTT.